This is a list of T cell receptor beta chains from one sample in a study of blood T cell repertoires in COVID-19. The repertoire was sequenced with immunoSEQ multiplex PCR; TCRdb's copy has only in-frame clones and lacks some. The sample lists about 170,000 clones; 65% to 80% were seen once. Sequenced: PBMCs or T cells enriched from blood (not recorded which). Every receptor here comes from a woman aged 70 to 79 in a cohort exposed to, infected with or recovered from COVID-19 (not recorded which). The CDR3 runs from the conserved cysteine through the conserved F or W. Fields, in order: V gene, J gene, D gene, clone size, CDR3 protein, CDR3 DNA. D genes are given only for firm matches. The size entry is marked missing in some rows and otherwise reads once, few, many or a size class.

V: TRBV21-1; J: TRBJ2-3; D: NA; size: once; CDR3: CASSKSHSGRGTDTQYF; DNA: TGTGCCAGCAGCAAGTCCCACAGCGGGAGGGGCACAGATACGCAGTATTTT
V: TRBV10-3; J: TRBJ2-7; D: TRBD1; size: NA; CDR3: CAISETGGLDEQYF; DNA: TGTGCCATCAGTGAGACAGGGGGCCTCGACGAGCAGTACTTC
V: TRBV28; J: TRBJ2-7; D: TRBD1; size: few; CDR3: CASEGQGEADEQYF; DNA: TGTGCCAGCGAAGGACAGGGGGAAGCGGACGAGCAGTACTTC
V: TRBV6-1; J: TRBJ1-2; D: NA; size: NA; CDR3: CASSEVGESYGYTF; DNA: TGTGCCAGCAGTGAAGTTGGGGAGAGCTATGGCTACACCTTC
V: TRBV15; J: TRBJ1-6; D: NA; size: NA; CDR3: CATSRDTGSNSPLHF; DNA: TGTGCCACCAGCAGAGATACAGGGAGTAATTCACCCCTCCACTTT
V: TRBV18; J: TRBJ2-1; D: NA; size: NA; CDR3: CASSPQFNTVDEQFF; DNA: TGTGCCAGCTCACCACAATTTAATACGGTGGATGAGCAGTTCTTC
V: TRBV28; J: TRBJ2-7; D: TRBD1; size: NA; CDR3: CATHPGQSIYEQYF; DNA: TGTGCCACGCATCCGGGACAGTCTATCTACGAGCAGTACTTC
V: TRBV19; J: TRBJ2-7; D: TRBD1; size: NA; CDR3: CASSRQGQDYEQYF; DNA: TGTGCCAGTAGTAGGCAGGGACAGGACTACGAGCAGTACTTC
V: TRBV5-6; J: TRBJ2-5; D: TRBD2; size: NA; CDR3: CASSRTSGAYQETQYF; DNA: TGTGCCAGCAGCCGGACTAGCGGAGCCTACCAAGAGACCCAGTACTTC
V: TRBV19; J: TRBJ1-1; D: TRBD1; size: NA; CDR3: CASSIAAGGLGTEAFF; DNA: TGTGCCAGTAGTATCGCGGCAGGGGGATTAGGAACTGAAGCTTTCTTT
V: TRBV7-2; J: TRBJ2-7; D: NA; size: NA; CDR3: CASSLSTGGGYEQYF; DNA: TGTGCCAGCAGCTTATCGACAGGAGGAGGCTACGAGCAGTACTTC
V: TRBV5-5; J: TRBJ2-1; D: NA; size: NA; CDR3: CASSPRTLNEQFF; DNA: TGTGCCAGCAGTCCAAGGACTCTCAATGAGCAGTTCTTC
V: TRBV2; J: TRBJ2-7; D: TRBD1; size: NA; CDR3: CASSSQDRGGYEQYF; DNA: TGTGCCAGCAGTTCCCAGGACAGGGGAGGCTACGAGCAGTACTTC
V: TRBV5-5; J: TRBJ1-5; D: NA; size: NA; CDR3: CASSRGSSGQPQHF; DNA: TGTGCCAGCTCCCGCGGGAGTTCCGGTCAGCCCCAGCATTTT
V: TRBV28; J: TRBJ1-5; D: TRBD1; size: NA; CDR3: CASTSGTGEQPQHF; DNA: TGTGCCAGCACCTCAGGGACAGGGGAACAGCCCCAGCATTTT
V: TRBV5-1; J: TRBJ2-1; D: NA; size: NA; CDR3: CASSLDTEQFF; DNA: TGCGCCAGCAGCTTGGACACTGAGCAGTTCTTC
V: TRBV6-6; J: TRBJ1-2; D: TRBD1; size: NA; CDR3: CASSSGQGYGYTF; DNA: TGTGCCAGCAGCTCAGGACAGGGCTATGGCTACACCTTC
V: TRBV7-9; J: TRBJ2-7; D: TRBD2; size: NA; CDR3: CASSSGRGNPFEQYF; DNA: TGTGCCAGCAGCTCCGGGAGGGGTAACCCCTTCGAGCAGTACTTC
V: TRBV4-3; J: TRBJ2-1; D: NA; size: NA; CDR3: CASSQAGAWEQFF; DNA: TGCGCCAGCAGCCAGGCCGGAGCTTGGGAGCAGTTCTTC
V: TRBV19; J: TRBJ2-7; D: TRBD1; size: NA; CDR3: CASSQIGGRRSYEQYF; DNA: TGTGCCAGTAGTCAAATAGGGGGCAGGAGGTCCTACGAGCAGTACTTC
V: TRBV2; J: TRBJ2-5; D: NA; size: NA; CDR3: CASSPGLQETQYF; DNA: TGTGCCAGCAGTCCGGGACTCCAAGAGACCCAGTACTTC
V: TRBV28; J: TRBJ2-7; D: NA; size: NA; CDR3: CASRTPSFSYEQYF; DNA: TGTGCCAGCAGGACTCCTTCCTTCTCCTACGAGCAGTACTTC
V: TRBV5-1; J: TRBJ2-1; D: TRBD1; size: NA; CDR3: CASSLEQGPYNEQFF; DNA: TGCGCCAGCAGCTTGGAACAGGGGCCCTACAATGAGCAGTTCTTC
V: TRBV10-2; J: TRBJ1-5; D: NA; size: NA; CDR3: CASSVGLAGGDNQPQHF; DNA: TGCGCCAGCAGTGTGGGATTGGCGGGGGGGGACAATCAGCCCCAGCATTTT
V: TRBV6-6; J: TRBJ2-4; D: TRBD1; size: NA; CDR3: CASSPSAPQGTKNIQYF; DNA: TGTGCCAGCAGTCCGTCTGCACCACAGGGGACCAAAAACATTCAGTACTTC
V: TRBV5-5; J: TRBJ2-3; D: NA; size: NA; CDR3: CASSSERGTADTQYF; DNA: TGTGCCAGCAGCTCTGAACGGGGGACGGCAGATACGCAGTATTTT
V: TRBV14; J: TRBJ2-2; D: NA; size: NA; CDR3: CASSARTGESGELFF; DNA: TGTGCCAGCAGCGCCAGAACGGGAGAAAGCGGGGAGCTGTTTTTT
V: TRBV9; J: TRBJ2-7; D: TRBD2; size: few; CDR3: CASSGAGGSEQYF; DNA: TGTGCCAGCAGCGGTGCGGGAGGCAGCGAGCAGTACTTC
V: TRBV2; J: TRBJ2-2; D: NA; size: few; CDR3: CASSVHGGELFF; DNA: TGTGCCAGCAGTGTCCACGGAGGTGAGCTGTTTTTT
V: TRBV18; J: TRBJ2-1; D: NA; size: NA; CDR3: CASSPPRADSYNEQFF; DNA: TGTGCCAGCTCACCACCTCGAGCGGATTCCTACAATGAGCAGTTCTTC
V: TRBV10-3; J: TRBJ2-1; D: NA; size: once; CDR3: CAIGPTLENEQFF; DNA: TGTGCCATCGGGCCTACCCTTGAGAATGAGCAGTTCTTC
V: TRBV7-8; J: TRBJ2-7; D: TRBD2; size: NA; CDR3: CASSSLAGGTYEQYF; DNA: TGTGCCAGCAGCTCTCTAGCGGGAGGTACCTACGAGCAGTACTTC
V: TRBV13; J: TRBJ2-6; D: TRBD1; size: NA; CDR3: CASSLSTGTVYSGANVLTF; DNA: TGTGCCAGCAGCTTATCCACCGGGACAGTCTACTCTGGGGCCAACGTCCTGACTTTC
V: TRBV3-1/TRBV3-2; J: TRBJ2-5; D: TRBD1; size: NA; CDR3: CASSQDRGTAQETQYF; DNA: TGTGCCAGCAGCCAAGATCGAGGGACAGCTCAAGAGACCCAGTACTTC
V: TRBV14; J: TRBJ1-5; D: TRBD1; size: NA; CDR3: CASSTGEDQPQHF; DNA: TGTGCCAGCTCGACAGGGGAGGATCAGCCCCAGCATTTT
V: TRBV19; J: TRBJ2-1; D: NA; size: NA; CDR3: CASSILWGRGSYNEQFF; DNA: TGTGCCAGTAGTATACTATGGGGTAGGGGGTCCTACAATGAGCAGTTCTTC
V: TRBV2; J: TRBJ1-5; D: TRBD1; size: NA; CDR3: CASSPGQYQPQHF; DNA: TGTGCCAGCAGCCCGGGACAGTATCAGCCCCAGCATTTT